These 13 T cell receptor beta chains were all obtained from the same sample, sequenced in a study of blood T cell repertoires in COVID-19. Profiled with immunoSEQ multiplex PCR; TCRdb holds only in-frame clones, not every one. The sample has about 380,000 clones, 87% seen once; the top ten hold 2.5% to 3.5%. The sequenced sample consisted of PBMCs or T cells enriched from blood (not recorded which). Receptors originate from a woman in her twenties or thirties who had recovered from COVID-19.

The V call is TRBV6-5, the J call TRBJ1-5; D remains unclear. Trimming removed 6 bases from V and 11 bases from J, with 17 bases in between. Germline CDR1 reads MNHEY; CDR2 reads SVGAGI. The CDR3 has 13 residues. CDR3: CASSIDRVEAQHF. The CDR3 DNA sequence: TGTGCCAGCAGCATAGACCGAGTGGAGGCCCAGCATTTT.

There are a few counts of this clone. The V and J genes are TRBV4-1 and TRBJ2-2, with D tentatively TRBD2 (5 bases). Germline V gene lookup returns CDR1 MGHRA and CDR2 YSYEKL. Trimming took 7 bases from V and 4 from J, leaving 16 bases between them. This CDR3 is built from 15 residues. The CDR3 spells CASKSRVMGTGELFF. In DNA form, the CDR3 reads TGCGCCAGCAAATCGAGGGTAATGGGCACCGGGGAGCTGTTTTTT.

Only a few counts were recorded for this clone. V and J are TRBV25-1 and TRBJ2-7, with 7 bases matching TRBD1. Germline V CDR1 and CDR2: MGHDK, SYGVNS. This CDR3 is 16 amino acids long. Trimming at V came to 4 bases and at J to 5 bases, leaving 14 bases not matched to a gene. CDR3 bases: TGTGCCAGCAGTGGATGGGGTGACAGGGTATCCCACGAGCAGTACTTC. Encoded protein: CASSGWGDRVSHEQYF.

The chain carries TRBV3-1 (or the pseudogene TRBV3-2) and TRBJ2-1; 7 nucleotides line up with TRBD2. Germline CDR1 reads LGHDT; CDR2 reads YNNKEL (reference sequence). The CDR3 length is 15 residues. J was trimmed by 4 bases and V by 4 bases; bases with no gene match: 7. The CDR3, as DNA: TGTGCCAGCAGCCTAGGGACTACTCCTTACAATGAGCAGTTCTTC. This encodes CASSLGTTPYNEQFF.

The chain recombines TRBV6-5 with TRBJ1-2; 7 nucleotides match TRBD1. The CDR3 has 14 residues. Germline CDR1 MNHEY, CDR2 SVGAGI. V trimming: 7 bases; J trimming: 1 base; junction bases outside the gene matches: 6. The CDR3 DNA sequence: TGTGCCAGCACGGACAGGATTAATAACTATGGCTACACCTTC. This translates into CASTDRINNYGYTF.

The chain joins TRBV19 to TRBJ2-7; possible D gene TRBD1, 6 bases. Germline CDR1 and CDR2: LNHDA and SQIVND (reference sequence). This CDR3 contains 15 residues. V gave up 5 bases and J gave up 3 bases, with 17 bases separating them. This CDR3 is CASSPRQVGDYEQYF. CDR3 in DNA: TGTGCCAGTAGTCCCCGACAGGTAGGGGACTACGAGCAGTACTTC.

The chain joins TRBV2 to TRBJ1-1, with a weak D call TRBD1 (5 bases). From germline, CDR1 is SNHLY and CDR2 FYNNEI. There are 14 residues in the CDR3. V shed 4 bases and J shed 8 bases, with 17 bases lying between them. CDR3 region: CASSGEGGASEAFF. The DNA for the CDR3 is TGTGCCAGCAGTGGGGAGGGAGGGGCCTCGGAAGCTTTCTTT. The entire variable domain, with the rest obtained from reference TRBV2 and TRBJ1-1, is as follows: EPEVTQTPSHQVTQMGQEVILRCVPISNHLYFYWYRQILGQKVEFLVSFYNNEISEKSEIFDDQFSVERPDGSNFTLKIRSTKLEDSAMYFCASSGEGGASEAFFGQGTRLTVV.

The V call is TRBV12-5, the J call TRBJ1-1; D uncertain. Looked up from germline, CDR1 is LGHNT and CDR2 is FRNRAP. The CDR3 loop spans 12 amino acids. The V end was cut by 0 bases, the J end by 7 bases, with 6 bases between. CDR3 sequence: CASGLVTFEAFF. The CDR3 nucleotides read TGTGCTAGTGGTTTGGTAACATTTGAAGCTTTCTTT.

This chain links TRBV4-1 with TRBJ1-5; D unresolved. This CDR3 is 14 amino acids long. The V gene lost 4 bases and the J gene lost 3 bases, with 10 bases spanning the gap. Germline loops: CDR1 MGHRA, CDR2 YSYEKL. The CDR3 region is CASSPQEDNQPQHF. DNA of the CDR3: TGCGCCAGCAGCCCCCAGGAGGACAATCAGCCCCAGCATTTT.

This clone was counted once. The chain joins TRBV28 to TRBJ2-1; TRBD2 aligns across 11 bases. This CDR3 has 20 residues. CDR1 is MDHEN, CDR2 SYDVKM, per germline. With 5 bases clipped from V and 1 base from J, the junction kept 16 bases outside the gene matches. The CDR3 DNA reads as TGTGCCAGCAGTGGGGGGTTAGCGGGAGGGTGGTGGAGGTCCTACAATGAGCAGTTCTTC. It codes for CASSGGLAGGWWRSYNEQFF.

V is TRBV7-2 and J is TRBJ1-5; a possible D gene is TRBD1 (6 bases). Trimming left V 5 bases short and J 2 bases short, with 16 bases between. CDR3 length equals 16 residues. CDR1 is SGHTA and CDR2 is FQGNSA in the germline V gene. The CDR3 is CASSPGGARGNQPQHF. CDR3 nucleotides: TGTGCCAGCAGCCCTGGGGGGGCGCGGGGCAATCAGCCCCAGCATTTT.

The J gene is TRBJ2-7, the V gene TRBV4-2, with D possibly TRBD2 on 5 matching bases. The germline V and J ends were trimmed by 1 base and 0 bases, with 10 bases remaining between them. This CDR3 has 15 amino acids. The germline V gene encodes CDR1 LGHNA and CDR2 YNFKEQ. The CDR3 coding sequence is TGTGCCAGCAGCCAAGGAACAGCGGACTCCTACGAGCAGTACTTC. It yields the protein CASSQGTADSYEQYF.

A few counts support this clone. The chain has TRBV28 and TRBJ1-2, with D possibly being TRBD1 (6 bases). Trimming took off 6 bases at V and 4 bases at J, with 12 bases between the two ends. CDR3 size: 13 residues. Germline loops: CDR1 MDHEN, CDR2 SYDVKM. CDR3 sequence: CASSPGATYGYTF. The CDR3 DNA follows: TGTGCCAGCAGCCCAGGGGCGACCTATGGCTACACCTTC.